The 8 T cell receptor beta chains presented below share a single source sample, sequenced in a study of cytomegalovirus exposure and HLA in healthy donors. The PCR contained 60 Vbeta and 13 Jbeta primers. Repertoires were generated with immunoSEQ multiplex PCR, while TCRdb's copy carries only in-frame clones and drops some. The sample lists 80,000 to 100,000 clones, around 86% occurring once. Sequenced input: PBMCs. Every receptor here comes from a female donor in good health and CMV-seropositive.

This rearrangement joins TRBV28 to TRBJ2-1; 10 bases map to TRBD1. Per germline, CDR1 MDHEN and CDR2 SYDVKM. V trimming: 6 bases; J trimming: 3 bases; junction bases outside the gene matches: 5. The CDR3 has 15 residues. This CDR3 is CASRRDRGYYNEQFF. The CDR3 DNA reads TGTGCCAGCAGACGGGACAGGGGTTACTACAATGAGCAGTTCTTC.

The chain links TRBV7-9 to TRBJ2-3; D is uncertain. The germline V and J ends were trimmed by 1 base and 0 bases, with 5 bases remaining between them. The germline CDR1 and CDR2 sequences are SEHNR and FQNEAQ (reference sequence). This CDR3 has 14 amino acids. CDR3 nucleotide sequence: TGTGCCAGCAGCTTAGTTCAGAGCACAGATACGCAGTATTTT. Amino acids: CASSLVQSTDTQYF.

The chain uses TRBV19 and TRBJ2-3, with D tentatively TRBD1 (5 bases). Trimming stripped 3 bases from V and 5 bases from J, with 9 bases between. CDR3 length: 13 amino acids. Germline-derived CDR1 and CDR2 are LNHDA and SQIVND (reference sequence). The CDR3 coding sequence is TGTGCCAGTAGTATTGGGGCCCGAGATACGCAGTATTTT. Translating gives CASSIGARDTQYF.

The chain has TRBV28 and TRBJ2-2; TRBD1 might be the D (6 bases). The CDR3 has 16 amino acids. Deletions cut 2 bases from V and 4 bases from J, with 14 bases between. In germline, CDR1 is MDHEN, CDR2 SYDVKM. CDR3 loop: CASSLLGQGSTGELFF. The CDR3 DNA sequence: TGTGCCAGCAGTTTACTGGGGCAGGGGAGCACCGGGGAGCTGTTTTTT.

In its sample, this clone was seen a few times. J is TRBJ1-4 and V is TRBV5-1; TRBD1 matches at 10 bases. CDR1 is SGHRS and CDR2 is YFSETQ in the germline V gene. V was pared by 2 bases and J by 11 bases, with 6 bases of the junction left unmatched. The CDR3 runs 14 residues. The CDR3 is CASSFKTGGEKLFF. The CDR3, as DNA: TGCGCCAGCAGCTTCAAGACAGGGGGCGAGAAACTGTTTTTT.

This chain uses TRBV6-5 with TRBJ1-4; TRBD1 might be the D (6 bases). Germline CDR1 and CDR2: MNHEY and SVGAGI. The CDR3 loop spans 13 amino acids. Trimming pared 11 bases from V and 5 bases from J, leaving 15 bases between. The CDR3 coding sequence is TGTGCCTGCCGACCGCAGGGGAATGAAAAACTGTTTTTT. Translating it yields CACRPQGNEKLFF.

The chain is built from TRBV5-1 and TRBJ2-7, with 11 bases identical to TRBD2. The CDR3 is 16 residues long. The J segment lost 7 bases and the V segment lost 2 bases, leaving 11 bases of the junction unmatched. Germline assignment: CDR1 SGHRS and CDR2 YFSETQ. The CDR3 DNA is TGCGCCAGCAGCTTAGGTGCTGTTAGCGGGAGGGGTGAGCAGTACTTC. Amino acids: CASSLGAVSGRGEQYF.

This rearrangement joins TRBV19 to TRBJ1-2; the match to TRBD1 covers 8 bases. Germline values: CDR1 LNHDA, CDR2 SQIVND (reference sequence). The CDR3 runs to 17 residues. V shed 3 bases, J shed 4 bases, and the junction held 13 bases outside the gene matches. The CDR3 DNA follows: TGTGCCAGTAGTATTCTCCCAGGGGGCCCATTTTTCTATGGCTACACCTTC. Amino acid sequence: CASSILPGGPFFYGYTF.